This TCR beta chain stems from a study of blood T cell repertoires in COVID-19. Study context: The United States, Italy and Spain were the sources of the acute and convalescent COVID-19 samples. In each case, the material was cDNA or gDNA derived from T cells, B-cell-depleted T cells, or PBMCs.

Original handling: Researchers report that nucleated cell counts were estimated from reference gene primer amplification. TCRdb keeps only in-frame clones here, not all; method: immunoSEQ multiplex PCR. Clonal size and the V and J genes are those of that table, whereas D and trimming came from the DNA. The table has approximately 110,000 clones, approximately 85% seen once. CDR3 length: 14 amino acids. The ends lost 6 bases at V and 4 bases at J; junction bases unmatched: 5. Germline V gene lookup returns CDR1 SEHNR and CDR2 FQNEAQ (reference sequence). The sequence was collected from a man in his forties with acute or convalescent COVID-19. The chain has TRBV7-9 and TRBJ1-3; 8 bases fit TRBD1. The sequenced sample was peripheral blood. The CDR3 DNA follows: TGTGCCAGCAGACTACAGGGGGAGGGAAACACCATATATTTT. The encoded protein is CASRLQGEGNTIYF.